This T cell receptor (beta chain) appears in the sequencing data of a study of T-cell reconstitution after alpha-beta-depleted transplantation in children. Study results and limitations: Fresh T-cell production supplied most of the T-cell counts and diversity seen one year after transplant. Several hundred expanded graft clones reportedly were the source of alpha-beta T cells about two months after transplant. Recipient T cells and thymic progenitors that survived were the source of the high TCRbeta diversity seen at day 60 in some patients.

Remarks on this clonotype: The target antigen is unknown.

The TCRbeta library incorporated unique molecular identifiers. TCRdb passed the PCR reads through MiXCR, listing each CDR3 protein once. The sample has about a million distinct CDR3 sequences, 25% to 35% seen once. The sequences come from PBMCs, mostly from graft donor cells, collected 360 days after TCRalphabeta/CD19-depleted stem cell transplant. This TCR was sampled from a boy less than two years old who had a stem cell transplant for SCID, so the T cells may come from the graft donor.

The chain's CDR3 is CASSRWAAPSSYNEQFF. As DNA, the CDR3 is TGCGCCAGCAGCCGGTGGGCGGCACCGAGCTCCTACAATGAGCAGTTCTTC. The chain joins TRBV4-1 to TRBJ2-1; D unclear. Per the germline V gene, CDR1 is MGHRA and CDR2 is YSYEKL. V gave up 4 bases and J gave up 0 bases, with 16 bases separating them. The CDR3 totals 17 residues.